The 18 T cell receptor beta chains in this list originate from one sample, sequenced in a study of tumor and adjacent non-tumor tissue in lung cancer. No cell sorting was done before RNA was extracted from the tissue. The normal lung tissue was taken more than 3 cm from the tumor edge. TCRbeta libraries were built with three rounds of nested PCR, modified from ARM-PCR. TCRdb ran MiXCR on the multiplex PCR reads and lists one entry per CDR3 protein. The profile covers around 39,000 distinct CDR3 sequences, with roughly 66% appearing a single time and 45% to 55% taken by the ten largest. Material for sequencing was distant non-tumor lung tissue. These receptor sequences come from a man in his forties or fifties with non-small cell lung cancer.

Comments on this clonotype: Since a much larger clone is just one base distant, this may be a read error. This chain links TRBV12-3 or TRBV12-4 with TRBJ2-2; TRBD2 might be the D (5 bases). V was shortened by 6 bases and J by 0 bases, with 17 bases between the two germline ends. The CDR3 has 17 amino acids. CDR3 amino acids: CASSQSNRGTNTGELFF. In DNA, the CDR3 is TGTGCCAGCAGCCAATCGAATCGAGGGACGAACACCGGGGAGCTGTTTTTT.

This clonotype has only a few counts. A single base separates this from a much larger clone, so it may be a read error. The V call is TRBV29-1, the J call TRBJ2-5; D unresolved. The germline V gene encodes CDR1 SQVTM and CDR2 ANQGSEA. CDR3 length equals 15 residues. The CDR3 sequence is CSVESPRQSQEAQYF. CDR3 bases: TGCAGCGTTGAAAGCCCCAGGCAGAGCCAAGAGGCCCAGTACTTC.

Concerning this clonotype: The conserved phenylalanine or tryptophan normally closing the CDR3 is absent here, so this likely arose from a read error. This rearrangement joins TRBV6-1 to TRBJ1-2; D not resolved. The CDR3 sequence is 15 residues long. Germline CDR1 reads MNHNS; CDR2 reads SASEGT. V was clipped by 1 base and J by 4 bases, with 13 bases between them. The CDR3 nucleotides read TGTGCCAGCAGTGAAGTGGCGAGACAATTCTATGGCTACACCCTC. This encodes CASSEVARQFYGYTL.

As to this clonotype: Compared with germline, one end of the junction differs, possibly owing to a read error. The genes are TRBV20-1 and TRBJ2-5; maybe TRBD1 (6 bases). The CDR3 length is 12 residues. The V gene's germline CDR1 is DFQATT and CDR2 SNEGSKA (reference sequence). CDR3 coding DNA: TGCAGTGCTGTGGGCAGGGGAGAGGCCCAGTACTTC. Residues: CSAVGRGEAQYF.

The chain combines TRBV5-1 with TRBJ2-1, with a possible D match to TRBD2 (5 bases). The V gene's germline CDR1 is SGHRS and CDR2 YFSETQ. The V gene lost 4 bases and the J gene lost 9 bases, with 17 bases spanning the gap. This CDR3 region has 14 residues. Here the CDR3 DNA reads TGCGCCAGCAGCCAAGAACGGGAACAAGGTGAGCAGTTCTTC. Translation gives CASSQEREQGEQFF.

This clonotype showed up just a few times. It may be a read error: a sequence one base away is much more abundant. The J gene is TRBJ2-1, the V gene TRBV10-3, with TRBD2 identical over 11 bases. Germline CDR1 and CDR2: ENHRY and SYGVKD. Trimming cost V 0 bases and J 8 bases; bases outside gene matches: 12. The CDR3 is 18 residues long. CDR3 loop: CAISESIGTSGAGDEQFF. DNA for the CDR3: TGTGCCATCAGTGAGTCTATTGGGACTAGCGGTGCGGGGGATGAGCAGTTCTTC.

The V gene is TRBV12-3 or TRBV12-4, the J gene TRBJ2-1; 8 positions agree with TRBD1. The CDR3 covers 16 residues. V dropped 6 bases and J dropped 4; count of bases not matched to a gene: 11. CDR3 protein: CASRTLTGVSYNEQFF. CDR3 bases: TGTGCCAGCAGAACCCTGACAGGGGTGTCATACAATGAGCAGTTCTTC.

As regards this clonotype: This sequence may be a read error, since a much larger clone differs from it by one base. The chain recombines TRBV6-2 or TRBV6-3 with TRBJ2-2; D is unclear. From germline, CDR1 is MNHEY and CDR2 SVGEGT. The length of the CDR3 is 13 residues. The V end lost 6 bases, the J end lost 7 bases, and 12 bases lay between the germline ends. CDR3: CASRDRGIGELFF. CDR3 DNA sequence: TGTGCCAGCAGGGACCGCGGCATCGGGGAGCTGTTTTTT.

Note on this clonotype: The final CDR3 position lacks the conserved phenylalanine or tryptophan, pointing to a likely read error. The CDR3: CASSPGDLAGSYNEQFL. The CDR3 DNA follows: TGCGCCAGCAGCCCGGGAGATCTAGCGGGCTCCTACAATGAACAGTTCCTC. The chain links TRBV5-1 to TRBJ2-1; 8 positions match TRBD2. Germline CDR1 and CDR2: SGHRS and YFSETQ. The CDR3 has 17 residues.

A note on this clonotype: Sequence at one end of the junction differs from germline and may be a read error. This CDR3 is CTSSNRDPPYGQYF. CDR3 DNA sequence: TGTACCAGCAGCAACCGGGACCCTCCATACGGGCAGTACTTC. J is TRBJ2-7 and V is TRBV4-2; D might be TRBD1 or TRBD2, each matching 5 bases. The germline CDR1 and CDR2 sequences are LGHNA and YNFKEQ. This CDR3 region has 14 residues.

About this clonotype itself: This may be a read error, as it is one base from a much larger clone. V usage is TRBV29-1 and J usage is TRBJ2-5, with 9 positions matching TRBD1. The germline V gene encodes CDR1 SQVTM and CDR2 ANQGSEA. V shed 8 bases and J 5 bases; nucleotides not matched to a gene: 12. CDR3 length equals 14 residues. The CDR3 nucleotides read TGCAGCATTAACACCGGGACAGGGAGGGAGACCCAGTACTTC. Protein product: CSINTGTGRETQYF.

A remark on this clonotype: The conserved closing phenylalanine or tryptophan is absent in this CDR3, likely reflecting a read error. No DNA is shown, since the ends of the CDR3 on it are uncertain; the CDR3 is the one TCRdb lists. This chain joins TRBV11-3 and TRBJ2-7; the DNA was not compared with TRBD2, the D call given in the table. Germline CDR1 reads SGHNT; CDR2 reads YENEEA. The CDR3 has 15 amino acids, counting both end residues. CDR3 in amino acids: CASGLDPPLWRGWAT.

This clonotype was counted only a few times. The chain has TRBV20-1 and TRBJ2-5; possible D gene TRBD2, 6 bases. CDR1 DFQATT and CDR2 SNEGSKA come from the germline V gene (reference sequence). Trimming shortened V by 5 bases and J by 2 bases, and 18 bases separated the two germline ends. This CDR3 comprises 15 residues. The CDR3 loop is CSALGGDQAQETQYF. The CDR3 bases are TGCAGTGCTCTGGGGGGAGATCAGGCTCAAGAGACCCAGTACTTC.

The rearrangement joins TRBV19 to TRBJ1-5; TRBD1 aligns across 7 bases. CDR1 LNHDA and CDR2 SQIVND come from the germline V gene (reference sequence). Trimming at V came to 7 bases and at J to 2 bases, leaving 11 bases not matched to a gene. The CDR3 has 16 amino acids. CDR3 residues: CASISLGTVGNQPQHF. For the CDR3, the DNA is TGTGCCAGTATCAGCCTCGGGACAGTGGGCAATCAGCCCCAGCATTTT.

This clonotype was seen repeatedly, ten times or more. This sequence joins TRBV5-1 and TRBJ2-1; 9 bases map to TRBD2. This CDR3 is 14 amino acids long. Germline CDR1 is SGHRS and CDR2 is YFSETQ. With V trimmed by 4 bases and J by 7 bases, 6 bases remained unmatched. The CDR3 reads CASSPGTSRNEQFF. As DNA, the CDR3 is TGCGCCAGCAGCCCGGGGACTAGCAGGAATGAGCAGTTCTTC.

The rearrangement uses TRBV21-1 and TRBJ1-5; TRBD1, the table's D call, was not compared with the DNA. TRBV21-1 is a known pseudogene. The CDR3 is made up of 17 amino acids. DNA for the CDR3: TGTGCCAGCACCCAAGGACCGCTCGGGGGAGACAATCAGCCCCAACATTTT. Translated, it gives CASTQGPLGGDNQPQHF.

The V call is TRBV29-1, the J call TRBJ2-5; 11 bases agree with TRBD1. This CDR3 has 15 amino acids. The junction had 8 bases not matched to a gene; V was cut back by 3 bases and J by 5 bases. From germline, CDR1 is SQVTM and CDR2 ANQGSEA. The CDR3 loop reads CSVDDGTGGDETQYF. The CDR3 nucleotides read TGCAGCGTTGACGATGGGACAGGGGGGGATGAGACCCAGTACTTC.

Regarding this clonotype: Mismatch with germline at one junction end may stem from a read error. The V gene is TRBV5-1, the J gene TRBJ2-1; D may be TRBD1 or TRBD2 (5 bases each). From germline, CDR1 is SGHRS and CDR2 YFSETQ. CDR3 length: 14 amino acids. The CDR3 DNA reads as TGCGCCAGCGGCTCCCGGGACGGAACCATTGAGGAGTTCTTC. Amino acids: CASGSRDGTIEEFF. The whole variable domain, filled in from reference TRBV5-1 and TRBJ2-1, reads KAGVTQTPRYLIKTRGQQVTLSCSPISGHRSVSWYQQTPGQGLQFLFEYFSETQRNKGNFPGRFSGRQFSNSRSEMNVSTLELGDSALYLCASGSRDGTIEEFFGPGTRLTVL.